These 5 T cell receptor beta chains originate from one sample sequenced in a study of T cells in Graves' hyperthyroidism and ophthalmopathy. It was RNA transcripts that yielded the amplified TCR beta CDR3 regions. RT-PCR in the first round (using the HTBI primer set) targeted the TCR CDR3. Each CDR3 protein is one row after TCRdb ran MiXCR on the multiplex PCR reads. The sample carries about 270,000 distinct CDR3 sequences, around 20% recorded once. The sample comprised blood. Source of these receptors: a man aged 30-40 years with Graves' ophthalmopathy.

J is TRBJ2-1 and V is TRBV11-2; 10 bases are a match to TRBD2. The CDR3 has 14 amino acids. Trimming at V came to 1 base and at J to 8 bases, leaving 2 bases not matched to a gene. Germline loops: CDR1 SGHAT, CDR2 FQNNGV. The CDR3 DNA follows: TGTGCCAGCAGCTTAGGTCTAGCGGGAGATGAGCAGTTCTTC. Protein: CASSLGLAGDEQFF.

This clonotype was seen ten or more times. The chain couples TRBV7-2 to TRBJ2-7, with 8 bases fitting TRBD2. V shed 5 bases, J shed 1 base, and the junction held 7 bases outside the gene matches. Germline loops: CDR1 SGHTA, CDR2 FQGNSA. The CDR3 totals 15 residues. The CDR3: CASSEAGGVSYEQYF. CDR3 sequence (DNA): TGTGCCAGCAGCGAGGCGGGAGGCGTATCCTACGAGCAGTACTTC.

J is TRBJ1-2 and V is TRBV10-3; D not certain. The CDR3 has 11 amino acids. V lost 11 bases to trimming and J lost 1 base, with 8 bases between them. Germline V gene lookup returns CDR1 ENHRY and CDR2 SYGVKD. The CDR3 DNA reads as TGTGCCGCCGGACGTAACTATGGCTACACCTTC. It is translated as CAAGRNYGYTF.

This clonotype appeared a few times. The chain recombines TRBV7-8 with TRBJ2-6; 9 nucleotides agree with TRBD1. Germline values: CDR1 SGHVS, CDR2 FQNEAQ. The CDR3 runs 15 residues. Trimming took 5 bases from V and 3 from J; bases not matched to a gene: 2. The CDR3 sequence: CASSRTGVGANVLTF. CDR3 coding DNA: TGTGCCAGCAGCCGGACAGGGGTTGGGGCCAACGTCCTGACTTTC.

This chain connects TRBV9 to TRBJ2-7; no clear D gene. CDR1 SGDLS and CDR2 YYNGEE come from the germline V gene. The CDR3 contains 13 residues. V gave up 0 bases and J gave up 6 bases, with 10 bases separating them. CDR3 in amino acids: CASSVGLSSEQYF. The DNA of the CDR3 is TGTGCCAGCAGCGTAGGGCTGTCTAGCGAGCAGTACTTC.